This T cell receptor beta chain was identified during a study of spatial heterogeneity in lung cancer. The overall study: The count of detected beta-chain sequences consistently exceeded that of alpha-chain sequences.

Study-wide results and limits: One measure, the expanded intratumoral alpha and beta TCR count, tracked tumor mutation counts.

The sample holds many counts of this clonotype. Its cognate antigen is unknown. This beta chain is off target for a library built for alpha chains, so its abundance means little. The germline V and J ends were trimmed by 5 bases and 3 bases, with 15 bases remaining between them. Looked up from germline, CDR1 is DFQATT and CDR2 is SNEGSKA (reference sequence). The CDR3 consists of 14 residues. In the library, each TCR cDNA molecule bore its own unique molecular identifier. Via MiXCR, TCRdb re-called the 5' RACE reads, giving one row per CDR3 protein. The sample has 15,000 to 20,000 distinct CDR3 sequences, 6.2% seen once. Time point of the sample: sample taken at primary tumor resection. The donors comprised about 65 untreated early-stage non-small cell lung cancer patients.

V is TRBV20-1 and J is TRBJ2-3; perhaps TRBD2 as D (6 bases). The source is a male donor with early-stage non-small cell lung cancer. Source: lung tumor tissue, taken at surgery. CDR3 protein: CSALGGERTDTQYF. The CDR3 DNA reads as TGCAGTGCTCTAGGCGGGGAACGGACAGATACGCAGTATTTT.